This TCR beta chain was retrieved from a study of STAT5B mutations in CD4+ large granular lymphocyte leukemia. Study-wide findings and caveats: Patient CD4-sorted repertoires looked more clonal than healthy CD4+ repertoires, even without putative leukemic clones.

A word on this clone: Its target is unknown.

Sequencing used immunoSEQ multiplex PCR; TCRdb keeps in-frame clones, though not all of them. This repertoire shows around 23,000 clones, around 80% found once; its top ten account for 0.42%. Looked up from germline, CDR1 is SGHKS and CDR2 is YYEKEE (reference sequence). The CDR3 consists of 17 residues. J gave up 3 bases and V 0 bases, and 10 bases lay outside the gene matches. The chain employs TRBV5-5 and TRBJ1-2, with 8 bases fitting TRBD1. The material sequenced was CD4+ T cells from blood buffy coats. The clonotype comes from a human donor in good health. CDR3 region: CASSLDRKAGGDYGYTF. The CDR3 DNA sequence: TGTGCCAGCAGCTTGGACCGAAAAGCAGGGGGCGACTATGGCTACACCTTC.